The clone carrying this T cell receptor (beta chain) turned up a few times. The antigen is undetermined. Germline V CDR1 and CDR2: WSHSY, SAAADI. The CDR3 spans 15 residues. Deletions cut 6 bases from V and 0 bases from J, with 13 bases between. Scientists made TCR beta libraries using quantitative 5'-RACE with molecular barcodes. Via MiXCR, TCRdb re-called the 5' RACE reads, giving one row per CDR3 protein. The sample has about 170,000 distinct CDR3 sequences; approximately 20% are singletons. The sample originates from a study of CD8 T cells in ankylosing spondylitis. The study's findings and limits: In reactive arthritis synovial fluid and blood, some motif variants had been reported before. Disease-associated clonotypes exhibited CD8+ identity and were relatively infrequent in peripheral blood. For ankylosing spondylitis blood, a TCR beta motif of under ten highly homologous variants appeared characteristic.

The clonotype was recovered from a male donor with ankylosing spondylitis or in good health (not recorded which). Sequenced input: blood, either unsorted or a sorted T cell fraction (not recorded which). The rearrangement joins TRBV10-2 to TRBJ2-3, with a weak D call TRBD2 (5 bases). The CDR3 sequence is CASSQRLTSTDTQYF. In DNA form, the CDR3 reads TGCGCCAGCAGCCAGCGGCTAACAAGCACAGATACGCAGTATTTT.